Each of the 32 T cell receptor beta chains below was sequenced from the same sample in a study of patients and donors after allogeneic stem cell transplantation. Using its own MiXCR run on the RT-PCR reads, TCRdb lists one record per CDR3 protein. The repertoire has 50,000 to 60,000 distinct CDR3 sequences, roughly 14% of them found once; the top ten carry 25% to 40%. Sequenced sample: blood, either unsorted or a sorted T cell fraction (not recorded which). These receptors all come from a human donor who was either an allogeneic HSCT recipient or a stem cell or donor lymphocyte infusion donor (not recorded which). It is not recorded whose cells these are; they may come from a transplant donor.

This clonotype was seen a few times. The J gene is TRBJ2-1, the V gene TRBV27, with TRBD2 matching over 10 bases. Per germline, CDR1 MNHEY and CDR2 SMNVEV (reference sequence). The trim removed 6 bases at V and 6 bases at J, leaving 14 bases unmatched. The CDR3 length is 17 residues. CDR3 protein: CASRHLAGAALGNEQFF. The CDR3 nucleotides read TGTGCCAGCAGGCATCTAGCGGGAGCCGCTCTGGGCAATGAGCAGTTCTTC.

This clonotype has a handful of counts. The gene calls are TRBV3-1 and TRBJ2-7; TRBD1 is a possible D gene (6 bases). Trimming stripped 4 bases from V and 3 bases from J, with 16 bases between. This CDR3 is built from 15 residues. CDR1 is LGHDT, CDR2 YNNKEL, per germline (reference sequence). The CDR3, as DNA: TGTGCCAGCAGCCCGAACAGGGCTTTTTTCTACGAGCAGTACTTC. It translates to CASSPNRAFFYEQYF.

The DNA for the CDR3 is TGTGCCAGCAGACACACCGGGACTAGGGGGTGGGAGCAGTACTTC. Translated: CASRHTGTRGWEQYF. This rearrangement joins TRBV12-3 or TRBV12-4 to TRBJ2-7; TRBD2 matches 8 bases. V lost 6 bases and J lost 7; bases outside the gene matches: 14. The CDR3 totals 15 residues.

Worth noting for this clonotype: A much larger clone sits a single nucleotide away, making a read error possible. The CDR3 DNA is TGTGCCAGCAGTCCCCCAGGGTACAATGAGCCGTTCTTC. Protein sequence: CASSPPGYNEPFF. The rearrangement links TRBV27 to TRBJ2-1; maybe TRBD1 (5 bases). The germline V gene encodes CDR1 MNHEY and CDR2 SMNVEV (reference sequence). CDR3 size: 13 residues.

A few counts support this clonotype. J is TRBJ1-2 and V is TRBV27; TRBD1 matches 9 bases. V trimming: 2 bases; J trimming: 8 bases; junction bases outside the gene matches: 12. This CDR3 has 16 amino acids. From germline, CDR1 is MNHEY and CDR2 SMNVEV (reference sequence). The DNA for the CDR3 is TGTGCCAGCAGTTTAGCCCCCGGGACAGGGTTTTTGGGCTACACCTTC. Its protein product is CASSLAPGTGFLGYTF.

The chain carries TRBV6-5 and TRBJ1-6; perhaps TRBD1 as D (6 bases). With 8 bases removed from V and 8 bases from J, the gap between germline ends came to 19 bases. CDR3 length equals 15 residues. Germline V gives CDR1 MNHEY, CDR2 SVGAGI. The CDR3 DNA reads as TGTGCCAGCGGGCGGGGGGGGCCAAGAGATTCACCCCTCCACTTT. Translation: CASGRGGPRDSPLHF.

V and J are TRBV27 and TRBJ2-7, with unresolved D. The CDR3 is made up of 17 amino acids. Germline V gene data show CDR1 as MNHEY and CDR2 as SMNVEV (reference sequence). Trimming stripped 4 bases from V and 3 bases from J, with 22 bases between. CDR3 amino acids: CASSSVLPFELGYEQYF. The CDR3 DNA reads as TGTGCCAGCAGTTCAGTCCTACCCTTCGAGCTGGGCTACGAGCAGTACTTC.

There are a few counts of this clonotype. V usage is TRBV6-6 and J usage is TRBJ1-2; a weak D match, TRBD1 (5 bases). There are 14 residues in the CDR3. CDR1 and CDR2 from the germline V gene are MNHNY and SVGAGI (reference sequence). The V end lost 2 bases, the J end lost 5 bases, and 12 bases lay between the germline ends. The CDR3 sequence: CASSYRPGGYGYTF. The CDR3 DNA is TGTGCCAGCAGTTACAGGCCCGGGGGGTATGGCTACACCTTC.

This chain connects TRBV11-2 to TRBJ2-4, with 12 bases lining up with TRBD1. CDR3 length: 15 amino acids. V lost 9 bases, J lost 7 bases, and 10 bases stayed unmatched. Looked up from germline, CDR1 is SGHAT and CDR2 is FQNNGV. CDR3 DNA: TGTGCCAGTGACACCGGGACAGGGGGCTTGAACATTCAGTACTTC. Protein product: CASDTGTGGLNIQYF.

The table lists this clonotype with a few counts. The chain carries TRBV21-1 and TRBJ2-3; the D call in the table, TRBD2, was not verified against the DNA. TRBV21-1 is given as a pseudogene. The CDR3 has 15 amino acids. The CDR3 sequence: CASSKVCSVKDTQYF. The CDR3, as DNA: TGTGCCAGCAGCAAAGTATGTAGCGTTAAAGATACGCAGTATTTT.

This chain links TRBV15 with TRBJ2-7, with 8 bases aligning to TRBD2. Germline-derived CDR1 and CDR2 are LNHNV and YYDKDF (reference sequence). The CDR3 contains 13 residues. The junction had 3 bases not matched to a gene; V was cut back by 4 bases and J by 4 bases. The CDR3 DNA is TGTGCCACCAGCAAGGCTAGCGGGTACGAGCAGTACTTC. Amino acids: CATSKASGYEQYF.

The J gene is TRBJ2-7, the V gene TRBV20-1, with 10 bases aligning to TRBD1. This CDR3 contains 15 residues. In germline, CDR1 is DFQATT, CDR2 SNEGSKA (reference sequence). V shed 3 bases and J 2 bases; nucleotides not matched to a gene: 7. For the CDR3, the DNA is TGCAGTGCTAGCGGGGCAGGACAGGGGGCCTACGAGCAGTACTTC. Encoded protein: CSASGAGQGAYEQYF.

A few counts support this clonotype. The CDR3 DNA follows: TGTGCCAGCGACCGGGGGCGGGCGAGCTCCTACAATGAGCAGTTCTTC. Residues: CASDRGRASSYNEQFF. The genes are TRBV28 and TRBJ2-1; the D gene could be TRBD1 or TRBD2 (6 bases each). The CDR3 spans 16 residues. V lost 8 bases, J lost 0 bases, and 17 bases lay in between. Germline lookup yields CDR1 MDHEN and CDR2 SYDVKM.

The CDR3 is CASSGSSGRAYEQYF. DNA of the CDR3: TGTGCCAGCAGCGGGTCTAGCGGGAGGGCCTACGAGCAGTACTTC. The chain uses TRBV9 and TRBJ2-7; 12 bases agree with TRBD2. The CDR3 totals 15 residues. V lost 3 bases to trimming and J lost 2 bases; unmatched junction nucleotides: 3. Germline CDR1 reads SGDLS; CDR2 reads YYNGEE. Combining the CDR3 with reference TRBV9 and TRBJ2-7 gives the whole variable domain DSGVTQTPKHLITATGQRVTLRCSPRSGDLSVYWYQQSLDQGLQFLIQYYNGEERAKGNILERFSAQQFPDLHSELNLSSLELGDSALYFCASSGSSGRAYEQYFGPGTRLTVT.

This clonotype was found a few times. The rearrangement links TRBV10-1 to TRBJ2-1; the match to TRBD1 covers 7 bases. This CDR3 region has 17 residues. CDR1 and CDR2 from the germline V gene are WNHNN and SYGVQD (reference sequence). The V segment lost 2 bases and the J segment 4 bases; nucleotides outside the gene matches: 11. The CDR3 DNA follows: TGCGCCAGCAGTGAGAGAAGGGGGCGGGTAGAGTACAATGAGCAGTTCTTC. Residues: CASSERRGRVEYNEQFF.

The rearrangement links TRBV12-3 or TRBV12-4 to TRBJ2-7; D uncertain. V was cut by 3 bases and J by 7 bases, with 10 bases left in between. The CDR3 is 12 amino acids. In DNA form, the CDR3 reads TGTGCCAGCAGTTTTAGTGGGTTGGAGCAGTACTTC. This sequence encodes CASSFSGLEQYF.

The chain links TRBV15 to TRBJ2-1, with 7 bases matching TRBD2. The CDR3 is made up of 17 amino acids. The J segment lost 4 bases and the V segment lost 1 base, leaving 10 bases of the junction unmatched. The V gene's germline CDR1 is LNHNV and CDR2 YYDKDF (reference sequence). CDR3 protein: CATSRVPRGAGYNEQFF. CDR3 in DNA: TGTGCCACCAGCAGAGTCCCCCGTGGAGCGGGATACAATGAGCAGTTCTTC.

The genes are TRBV24-1 and TRBJ2-6; D is undetermined. The CDR3 extends over 14 amino acids. V lost 5 bases and J 0 bases, leaving 4 bases between the germline ends. The germline V gene has CDR1 KGHDR and CDR2 SFDVKD. The CDR3 spells CATSADSGANVLTF. CDR3 in DNA: TGTGCCACCAGTGCAGACTCTGGGGCCAACGTCCTGACTTTC.

CDR3 protein: CSVEVGSSGILEQYF. In DNA, the CDR3 is TGCAGCGTTGAAGTAGGATCTAGCGGGATCCTCGAGCAGTACTTC. V gene TRBV29-1 combines with J gene TRBJ2-7, with TRBD2 matching over 9 bases. Losses at the gene ends were 1 base for V and 6 bases for J; bases not matched to a gene: 10. The CDR3 has 15 amino acids. The germline V gene encodes CDR1 SQVTM and CDR2 ANQGSEA.

The CDR3: CASSQDGNEQFF. The CDR3 DNA sequence: TGCGCCAGCAGCCAAGATGGGAATGAGCAGTTCTTC. This rearrangement joins TRBV4-1 to TRBJ2-1, with no clear D. Trimming stripped 0 bases from V and 7 bases from J, with 4 bases between. CDR1 MGHRA and CDR2 YSYEKL come from the germline V gene. This CDR3 spans 12 amino acids.

The chain recombines TRBV6-6 with TRBJ2-7, with D unresolved. With 7 bases removed from V and 5 bases from J, the gap between germline ends came to 21 bases. Germline V CDR1 and CDR2: MNHNY, SVGAGI (reference sequence). CDR3 length: 15 residues. CDR3 sequence reads: CASTNPPTAFDEQYF. In DNA, the CDR3 is TGTGCCAGCACTAACCCCCCGACCGCTTTTGACGAGCAGTACTTC.

This clonotype came up many times. J is TRBJ1-1 and V is TRBV27; D not certain. Germline CDR1 reads MNHEY; CDR2 reads SMNVEV (reference sequence). The CDR3 covers 13 residues. Trimming left V 0 bases short and J 6 bases short, with 8 bases between. CDR3 sequence reads: CASSLSNTAEAFF. CDR3 bases: TGTGCCAGCAGTTTATCGAACACAGCTGAAGCTTTCTTT.

The chain is built from TRBV4-1 and TRBJ2-3; weak D call: TRBD2 (5 bases). The CDR3 length is 19 residues. V gave up 1 base and J gave up 1 base, with 21 bases separating them. Germline-derived CDR1 and CDR2 are MGHRA and YSYEKL. CDR3 in DNA: TGCGCCAGCAGCCAAGTGGCCCTAGCCCCGGACCCCGGCACAGATACGCAGTATTTT. It specifies CASSQVALAPDPGTDTQYF.

The rearrangement links TRBV27 to TRBJ2-4, with D perhaps matching TRBD1 or TRBD2 (5 bases each). Looked up from germline, CDR1 is MNHEY and CDR2 is SMNVEV (reference sequence). With 5 bases removed from V and 6 bases from J, the gap between germline ends came to 8 bases. The CDR3 covers 12 residues. CDR3 protein: CASSPGPNIQYF. The DNA for the CDR3 is TGTGCCAGCAGTCCGGGGCCAAACATTCAGTACTTC.

This clonotype was counted ten times or more. This rearrangement joins TRBV5-1 to TRBJ1-2; no clear D. Trimming left V 0 bases short and J 2 bases short, with 11 bases between. In germline, CDR1 is SGHRS, CDR2 YFSETQ. This CDR3 is built from 15 residues. The CDR3 nucleotides are TGCGCCAGCAGCTTGGGTCCCGGGCTGAACTATGGCTACACCTTC. Translation gives CASSLGPGLNYGYTF.

This clonotype was seen more than once but under ten times. This chain joins TRBV20-1 and TRBJ2-1, with D possibly matching TRBD1 (6 bases). V lost 3 bases, J lost 4 bases, and 25 bases lay in between. Germline-derived CDR1 and CDR2 are DFQATT and SNEGSKA (reference sequence). The CDR3 sequence is 18 residues long. The CDR3: CSARAPPWETGGYNEQFF. The DNA of the CDR3 is TGCAGTGCTAGGGCCCCTCCCTGGGAGACAGGTGGTTACAATGAGCAGTTCTTC.

Remarks on this clonotype: It may be a read error: a sequence one base away is much more abundant. This chain connects TRBV5-1 to TRBJ1-4; tentatively, D is TRBD1 (5 bases). This CDR3 region has 11 residues. Germline V CDR1 and CDR2: SGHRS, YFSETQ. CDR3 in amino acids: CASAAGEKLVF. The DNA for the CDR3 is TGCGCCAGCGCCGCGGGGGAAAAACTGGTTTTT.

This chain links TRBV6-5 with TRBJ2-1; 16 bases map to TRBD2. Germline CDR1 reads MNHEY; CDR2 reads SVGAGI. Germline trimming cut 5 bases from V and 7 bases from J; bases unmatched to any gene: 11. This CDR3 is built from 18 residues. DNA for the CDR3: TGTGCCAGCAGTCTATCGGGACTAGCGGGAGGGCCGGAGAATGAGCAGTTCTTC. Translation: CASSLSGLAGGPENEQFF.

The chain combines TRBV29-1 with TRBJ1-2; possibly TRBD1 for D (6 bases). The CDR3 sequence is 17 residues long. V was clipped by 0 bases and J by 2 bases, with 19 bases between them. Germline V CDR1 and CDR2: SQVTM, ANQGSEA. The CDR3 here is CSVEDQTGLEGNYGYTF. The CDR3 DNA reads as TGCAGCGTTGAAGATCAGACAGGCTTAGAGGGGAACTATGGCTACACCTTC.

The genes are TRBV5-1 and TRBJ2-1; 8 nucleotides line up with TRBD2. Germline CDR1 and CDR2: SGHRS and YFSETQ. V was clipped by 1 base and J by 3 bases; unmatched bases: 9. The CDR3 contains 17 residues. The CDR3 bases are TGCGCCAGCAGCTTGAGGCCTAGCGGGCTCCTCTACAATGAGCAGTTCTTC. Translation: CASSLRPSGLLYNEQFF.

The chain uses TRBV5-1 and TRBJ2-2; 7 bases map to TRBD1. From germline, CDR1 is SGHRS and CDR2 YFSETQ. CDR3 length: 15 residues. Trimming at V came to 4 bases and at J to 1 base, leaving 4 bases not matched to a gene. CDR3: CASSLDRRNTGELFF. The CDR3 DNA sequence: TGCGCCAGCAGCCTGGACAGGAGGAACACCGGGGAGCTGTTTTTT.

In DNA form, the CDR3 reads TGCGCCAGCAGTGAGGCAGGGGCGCCCCAGCATTTT. It is translated as CASSEAGAPQHF. The chain combines TRBV10-1 with TRBJ1-5; possibly TRBD1 for D (6 bases). Germline CDR1 WNHNN, CDR2 SYGVQD (reference sequence). CDR3 length: 12 residues. The V end was cut by 2 bases, the J end by 9 bases, with 8 bases between.